This TCR beta chain comes out of a study of persistence of HIV-infected CD4 T cells. The libraries were made with immunoSEQ version 4 in survey mode. Sequencing used immunoSEQ multiplex PCR; TCRdb keeps in-frame clones, though not all of them. Of some 45,000 clones listed, roughly 90% were seen once; the top ten hold approximately 0.5%. Comments on this clone: Its antigen remains unidentified.

This nonspecific control used anti-CD3/anti-CD28 bead stimulation of CD4+ T cells. CD4+ T cells upregulating both CD40 ligand and CD69 were sorted as responding cells. The length of the CDR3 is 16 residues. Trimming removed 5 bases from V and 6 bases from J; junction bases left unmatched: 13. CDR1 LNHDA and CDR2 SQIVND come from the germline V gene (reference sequence). The sequence was obtained from an adult woman with HIV who was CMV-seropositive. The source was CD4+ T cells sorted from PBMCs after roughly 19-hour stimulation, collected from a patient who received antiretroviral therapy. This chain uses TRBV19 with TRBJ1-2; 9 nucleotides agree with TRBD1. The CDR3 reads CASSPLHRGREDGYTF. The CDR3 DNA reads as TGTGCCAGTAGTCCCCTGCACAGGGGGCGCGAGGATGGCTACACCTTC.